This T cell receptor beta chain was captured by sequencing in a study of blood T cells in healthy people across ages. General study results and limits: Estimates of diversity drawn from one million T cells were considered underestimates.

This CDR3 spans 16 amino acids. Per the germline V gene, CDR1 is SQVTM and CDR2 is ANQGSEA. V gave up 5 bases and J gave up 8 bases; unmatched junction bases: 20. There are a few counts of this clonotype. The antigen remains unidentified. For the second PCR, which ran for roughly 7 to 11 cycles, a sample-barcoded 5' primer and a J-beta primer mix were used. Each TCR beta cDNA got a 12-nucleotide random molecular identifier. TCRdb passed the 5' RACE reads through MiXCR, listing each CDR3 protein once. Altogether about 1.5 million distinct CDR3 sequences are present, less than 45% being singletons, with the ten largest covering about 3.8%.

V gene TRBV29-1 combines with J gene TRBJ1-2, with TRBD1 matching over 7 bases. Sequencing was done on a sample of blood. The sequence was obtained from a woman younger than 30 in good health. As DNA, the CDR3 is TGCAGCGTTCCGGGACAGCCCTATCGGGAATATCAGGGCTACACCTTC. Translation gives CSVPGQPYREYQGYTF.